This is a list of T cell receptor beta chains from one sample in a study of T cell responses to AZD1222 COVID-19 vaccine. Assay used: immunoSEQ multiplex PCR; TCRdb lists only in-frame clones, some missing. This table holds about 150,000 clones, more than 85% found once. Sequenced here: peripheral blood, sampled on day 0 of AZD1222 vaccination. These receptors all come from an adult in good health. Both conserved end residues are part of each CDR3. A D gene is named only where the DNA matches it firmly. The size field is filled for only some rows; it gives once, few, many or a size class.

TRBJ1-1 TRBD1 . TRBV5-5 14 CASSTGQGAQRAFF TGTGCCAGCAGCACGGGACAGGGGGCTCAGAGGGCTTTCTTT
TRBJ2-7 TRBD1 . TRBV18 15 CASSVDRVAGYEQYF TGTGCCAGCTCAGTCGACAGGGTAGCTGGTTACGAGCAGTACTTC
TRBJ2-3 . . TRBV28 14 CASSFSGPRDTQYF TGTGCCAGCAGTTTTAGCGGCCCCCGGGATACGCAGTATTTT
TRBJ1-1 . . TRBV19 16 CACSITGAGEDTEAFF TGTGCCTGTAGTATTACGGGGGCGGGGGAGGACACTGAAGCTTTCTTT
TRBJ1-4 . . TRBV6-2/TRBV6-3 11 CASSPGEKLFF TGTGCCAGCAGCCCCGGTGAAAAACTGTTTTTT
TRBJ2-7 . . TRBV4-2 15 CASSQDFDGPYEQYF TGTGCCAGCAGCCAAGATTTCGACGGCCCCTACGAGCAGTACTTC
TRBJ2-2 TRBD1 . TRBV5-6 16 CASSKLDRGSTGELFF TGTGCCAGCAGCAAATTGGACAGGGGGAGCACCGGGGAGCTGTTTTTT
TRBJ2-2 . . TRBV6-5 13 CASKQGWTGELFF TGTGCCAGCAAACAGGGTTGGACCGGGGAGCTGTTTTTT
TRBJ2-3 . . TRBV2 13 CASSAGERDTQYF TGTGCCAGCAGTGCGGGAGAAAGGGATACGCAGTATTTT
TRBJ2-2 . . TRBV7-9 14 CASSGPTNTGELFF TGTGCCAGCAGCGGCCCCACAAACACCGGGGAGCTGTTTTTT
TRBJ1-5 . . TRBV30 13 CAWNTGGAQPQHF TGTGCCTGGAATACCGGGGGCGCTCAGCCCCAGCATTTT
TRBJ1-1 . . TRBV29-1 13 CSVEFGRAAEAFF TGCAGCGTTGAATTTGGCAGGGCGGCTGAAGCTTTCTTT
TRBJ2-7 . . TRBV6-1 15 CASSDRTLGSYEQYF TGTGCCAGCAGTGATCGAACACTGGGCTCCTACGAGCAGTACTTC
TRBJ1-2 TRBD1 once TRBV14 13 CASSSDRGGGYTF TGTGCCAGCAGCTCGGACAGGGGAGGGGGCTACACCTTC
TRBJ2-7 . . TRBV27 14 CASSPSGGPYEQYF TGTGCCAGCAGTCCAAGTGGGGGTCCCTACGAGCAGTACTTC
TRBJ1-1 . . TRBV12-3/TRBV12-4 10 CASSRVFAFF TGTGCCAGCAGTAGGGTTTTTGCTTTCTTT
TRBJ2-3 . . TRBV9 15 CASSVAGGNTDTQYF TGTGCCAGCAGCGTAGCGGGTGGTAACACAGATACGCAGTATTTT
TRBJ1-1 . few TRBV25-1 14 CASSERASDMRAFF TGTGCCAGCAGTGAAAGGGCCAGCGATATGCGGGCTTTCTTT
TRBJ2-5 TRBD1 . TRBV5-6 17 CASSLREGQGSQETQYF TGTGCCAGCAGCTTACGTGAGGGACAGGGGAGTCAAGAGACCCAGTACTTC
TRBJ2-4 TRBD2 . TRBV5-1 18 CASSSLAGGTVTKNIQYF TGCGCCAGCAGCTCACTAGCGGGAGGGACCGTAACCAAAAACATTCAGTACTTC
TRBJ2-3 TRBD2 . TRBV5-8 16 CASSLAWRLAEDTQYF TGTGCCAGCAGCTTGGCCTGGCGACTAGCGGAGGATACGCAGTATTTT
TRBJ2-1 . . TRBV2 12 CASRLNYNEQFF TGTGCCAGCAGGTTGAACTACAATGAGCAGTTCTTC
TRBJ2-7 TRBD1 . TRBV19 15 CASSRSPGQRYEQYF TGTGCCAGTAGTAGATCGCCGGGACAGAGATACGAGCAGTACTTC
TRBJ2-7 . . TRBV2 12 CASRGSTYEQYF TGTGCCAGCAGGGGCAGTACCTACGAGCAGTACTTC
TRBJ1-2 . . TRBV4-1 14 CASSQDRTFYGYTF TGCGCCAGCAGCCAAGATAGGACATTCTATGGCTACACCTTC
TRBJ2-3 . . TRBV9 16 CASSWGAGSGADTQYF TGTGCCAGCAGCTGGGGGGCGGGATCTGGAGCAGATACGCAGTATTTT
TRBJ2-1 TRBD2 . TRBV11-2 15 CASSLVGGSTNEQFF TGTGCCAGCAGCTTAGTGGGCGGGAGTACGAATGAGCAGTTCTTC
TRBJ2-1 TRBD2 . TRBV29-1 13 CSVERLAGNEQFF TGCAGCGTTGAACGTCTAGCGGGAAATGAGCAGTTCTTC
TRBJ2-7 . . TRBV13 16 CASSLGARLGGNEQYF TGTGCCAGCAGCTTAGGGGCTCGACTAGGAGGGAACGAGCAGTACTTC
TRBJ2-7 . . TRBV7-8 12 CASSRDTYEQYF TGTGCCAGCAGCCGGGACACCTACGAGCAGTACTTC
TRBJ1-1 . . TRBV6-5 14 CASSYSSGETEAFF TGTGCCAGCAGTTACTCGAGTGGGGAGACTGAAGCTTTCTTT
TRBJ2-1 . . TRBV28 17 CASKTTGKGYTYNEQFF TGTGCCAGCAAAACAACAGGGAAGGGTTATACCTACAATGAGCAGTTCTTC
TRBJ1-3 . . TRBV28 14 CASGLRESGNTIYF TGTGCCAGCGGTTTGAGGGAATCTGGAAACACCATATATTTT
TRBJ2-7 . . TRBV29-1 12 CSVGAVSYEQYF TGCAGCGTTGGGGCGGTCTCCTACGAGCAGTACTTC
TRBJ2-2 TRBD2 . TRBV11-3 16 CASSQWTSGSTGELFF TGTGCCAGCAGCCAATGGACTAGCGGGAGTACCGGGGAGCTGTTTTTT
TRBJ2-7 . once TRBV7-8 11 CASSLVYEQYF TGTGCCAGCAGCTTAGTCTACGAGCAGTACTTC
TRBJ2-7 TRBD2 once TRBV30 15 CAWSVRLAGSYEQYF TGTGCCTGGAGTGTACGACTAGCAGGCTCCTACGAGCAGTACTTC
TRBJ2-1 TRBD2 . TRBV30 14 CAWLGTSGSDEQFF TGTGCCTGGCTCGGGACTAGCGGGAGCGATGAGCAGTTCTTC
TRBJ2-7 . . TRBV18 14 CASSQQSPSYEQYF TGTGCCAGCTCACAACAGAGTCCCTCCTACGAGCAGTACTTC
TRBJ2-3 TRBD2 . TRBV7-9 15 CASSLVSGGTDTQYF TGTGCCAGCAGCTTAGTAAGCGGGGGCACAGATACGCAGTATTTT
TRBJ1-6 TRBD1 . TRBV30 14 CAWSLQGALSPLHF TGTGCCTGGAGTCTCCAGGGGGCTCTTTCACCCCTCCACTTT
TRBJ2-1 TRBD2 . TRBV5-1 17 CASSPEPSGPSYNEQFF TGCGCCAGCAGCCCGGAACCTAGCGGGCCCTCCTACAATGAGCAGTTCTTC
TRBJ2-1 TRBD2 . TRBV6-5 15 CASSRLAGGYNEQFF TGTGCCAGCAGCCGACTAGCGGGAGGTTACAATGAGCAGTTCTTC
TRBJ2-7 TRBD2 . TRBV6-5 13 CASTSSGTYEQYF TGTGCCAGCACCTCTAGCGGTACCTACGAGCAGTACTTC
TRBJ1-5 . . TRBV7-9 15 CASSLDAPNNQPQHF TGTGCCAGCAGCTTAGATGCTCCGAACAATCAGCCCCAGCATTTT
TRBJ2-5 . . TRBV10-1 15 CASSESGEAEETQYF TGCGCCAGCAGTGAGTCGGGAGAAGCGGAGGAGACCCAGTACTTC
TRBJ1-2 TRBD1 . TRBV19 14 CASSIDARGLGYTF TGTGCCAGTAGTATAGATGCCAGGGGGCTTGGCTACACCTTC